The 4 T cell receptor beta chains reported below all come from one sample, sequenced in a study of T cell repertoires in cytomegalovirus infection. Each CDR3 protein is one row after TCRdb ran MiXCR on the reads. The sample includes 450,000 to 650,000 distinct CDR3 sequences, approximately 26% of them seen just once. The sample consisted of PBMCs. These receptors came from a human donor in good health (CMV status not recorded). Some clones in this sample may be carry-over from other donors' samples.

The count of this clonotype is one. V is TRBV20-1 and J is TRBJ2-3, with D perhaps matching TRBD2 (5 bases). The CDR3 has 15 residues. V lost 7 bases and J lost 1, with 18 bases in between. The germline V gene has CDR1 DFQATT and CDR2 SNEGSKA (reference sequence). DNA of the CDR3: TGCAGTGTTAATATTTGGGAGTTCGGCACAGATACGCAGTATTTT. This sequence encodes CSVNIWEFGTDTQYF.

V gene TRBV5-4 combines with J gene TRBJ2-3, with 8 bases fitting TRBD2. Germline V lookup: CDR1 SGHNT, CDR2 YYREEE (reference sequence). The V segment lost 0 bases and the J segment 1 base; nucleotides outside the gene matches: 10. The CDR3 spans 18 residues. The CDR3 reads CASSLGGAGGLGTDTQYF. In DNA, the CDR3 is TGTGCCAGCAGCTTGGGGGGTGCGGGAGGCTTGGGCACAGATACGCAGTATTTT.

CDR3 nucleotide sequence: TGTGCCAGCTCACCAGGGGGGGGCGGAGGCTCCTACGAGCAGTACGTC. Translation gives CASSPGGGGGSYEQYV. J is TRBJ2-7 and V is TRBV18; D perhaps matches TRBD2 (7 bases). V was clipped by 2 bases and J by 0 bases, with 14 bases between them. Germline V gene data show CDR1 as KGHSH and CDR2 as LQKENI. The CDR3 has 16 residues.

The table lists this clonotype with many counts. This chain links TRBV7-2 with TRBJ1-1, with 9 nucleotides matching TRBD1. V dropped 6 bases and J dropped 2; count of bases not matched to a gene: 13. The CDR3 length is 17 residues. Germline values: CDR1 SGHTA, CDR2 FQGNSA. The CDR3, as DNA: TGTGCCAGCAGACTTCGACAGGGGGGCTGGGCCAACACTGAAGCTTTCTTT. Its protein product is CASRLRQGGWANTEAFF.